This T cell receptor beta chain was found in a study of patients and donors after allogeneic stem cell transplantation. Germline V lookup: CDR1 LGHNA, CDR2 YSLEER. The germline V and J ends were trimmed by 8 bases and 3 bases, with 11 bases remaining between them. The CDR3 length is 14 residues. TCRdb itself ran the RT-PCR reads through MiXCR, one entry per CDR3 protein. The sample records some 960,000 distinct CDR3 sequences, roughly 18% being singletons. This sequence was found in a human donor who was either an allogeneic HSCT recipient or a stem cell or donor lymphocyte infusion donor (not recorded which). It is not recorded whose cells these are; they may come from a transplant donor. The V call is TRBV4-3, the J call TRBJ1-6, with D possibly TRBD1 on 5 matching bases. Sequences were obtained from blood, either unsorted or a sorted T cell fraction (not recorded which). CDR3 nucleotide sequence: TGCGCCAGCGGTACGACAGACTATAATTCACCCCTCCACTTT. Protein: CASGTTDYNSPLHF.